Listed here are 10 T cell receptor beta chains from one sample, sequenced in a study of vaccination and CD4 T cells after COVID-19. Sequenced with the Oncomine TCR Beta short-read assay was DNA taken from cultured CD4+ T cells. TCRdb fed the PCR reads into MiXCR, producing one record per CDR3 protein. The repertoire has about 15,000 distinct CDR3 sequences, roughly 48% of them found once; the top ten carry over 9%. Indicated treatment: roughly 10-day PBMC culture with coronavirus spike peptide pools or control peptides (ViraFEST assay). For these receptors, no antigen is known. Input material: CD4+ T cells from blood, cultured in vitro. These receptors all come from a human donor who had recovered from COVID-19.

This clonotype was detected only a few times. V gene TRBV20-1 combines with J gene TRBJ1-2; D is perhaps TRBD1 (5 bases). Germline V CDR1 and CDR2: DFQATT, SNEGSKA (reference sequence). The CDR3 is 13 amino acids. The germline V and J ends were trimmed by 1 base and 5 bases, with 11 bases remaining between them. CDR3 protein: CSARVSGTYGYTF. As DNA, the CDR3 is TGCAGTGCTAGAGTTTCAGGGACTTATGGCTACACCTTC.

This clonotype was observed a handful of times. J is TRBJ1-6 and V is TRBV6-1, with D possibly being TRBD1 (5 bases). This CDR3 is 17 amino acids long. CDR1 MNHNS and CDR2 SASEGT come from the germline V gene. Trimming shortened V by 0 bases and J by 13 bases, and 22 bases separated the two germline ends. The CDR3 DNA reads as TGTGCCAGCAGTGAAGCCTCGACAGACACTATAATTCGGCCCCTCCACTTT. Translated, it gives CASSEASTDTIIRPLHF.

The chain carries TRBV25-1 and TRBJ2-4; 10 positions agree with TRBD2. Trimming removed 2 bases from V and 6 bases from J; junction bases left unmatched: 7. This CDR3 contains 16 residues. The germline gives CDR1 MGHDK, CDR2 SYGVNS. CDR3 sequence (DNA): TGTGCCAGCAGTGAACCTCGTAGCGGGGGGTCAAACATTCAGTACTTC. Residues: CASSEPRSGGSNIQYF.

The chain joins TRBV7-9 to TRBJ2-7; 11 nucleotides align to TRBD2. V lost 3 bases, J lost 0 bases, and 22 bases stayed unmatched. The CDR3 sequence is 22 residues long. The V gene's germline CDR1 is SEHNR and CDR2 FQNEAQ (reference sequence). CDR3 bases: TGTGCCAGCAGCTTCCCCCTGGGGCTGGTGCTAGCGGGAGGAGTCAGCTCCTACGAGCAGTACTTC. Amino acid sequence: CASSFPLGLVLAGGVSSYEQYF.

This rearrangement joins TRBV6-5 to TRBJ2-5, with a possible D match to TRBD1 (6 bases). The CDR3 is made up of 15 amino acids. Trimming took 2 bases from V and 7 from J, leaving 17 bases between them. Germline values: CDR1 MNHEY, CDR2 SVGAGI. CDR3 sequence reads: CASSYGGGPWGTQYF. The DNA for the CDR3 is TGTGCCAGCAGTTACGGGGGCGGACCCTGGGGGACCCAGTACTTC.

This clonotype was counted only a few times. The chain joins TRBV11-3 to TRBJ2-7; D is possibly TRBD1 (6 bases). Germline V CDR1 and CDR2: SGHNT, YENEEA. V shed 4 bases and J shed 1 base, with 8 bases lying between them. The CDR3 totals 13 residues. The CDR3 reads CASSSGQSYEQYF. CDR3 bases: TGTGCCAGCAGCTCTGGACAGTCCTACGAGCAGTACTTC.

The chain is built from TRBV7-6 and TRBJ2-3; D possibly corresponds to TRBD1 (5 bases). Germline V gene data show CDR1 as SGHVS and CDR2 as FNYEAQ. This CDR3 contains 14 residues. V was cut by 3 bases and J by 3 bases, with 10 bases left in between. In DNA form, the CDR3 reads TGTGCCAGCAGCTTTCCAGGGATTACAGATACGCAGTATTTT. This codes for CASSFPGITDTQYF.

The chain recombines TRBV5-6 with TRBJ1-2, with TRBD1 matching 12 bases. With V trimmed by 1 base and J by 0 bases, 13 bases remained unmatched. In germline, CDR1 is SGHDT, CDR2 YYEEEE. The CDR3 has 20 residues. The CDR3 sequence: CASSLFSVRDRGHPNYGYTF. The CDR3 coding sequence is TGTGCCAGCAGCTTGTTCTCCGTTAGGGACAGGGGGCATCCTAACTATGGCTACACCTTC.

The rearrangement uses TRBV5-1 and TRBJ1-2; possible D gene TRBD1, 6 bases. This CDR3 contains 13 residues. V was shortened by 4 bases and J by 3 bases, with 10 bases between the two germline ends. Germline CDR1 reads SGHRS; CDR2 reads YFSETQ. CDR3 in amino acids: CASSAQGDYGYTF. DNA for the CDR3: TGCGCCAGCAGCGCACAGGGCGACTATGGCTACACCTTC.

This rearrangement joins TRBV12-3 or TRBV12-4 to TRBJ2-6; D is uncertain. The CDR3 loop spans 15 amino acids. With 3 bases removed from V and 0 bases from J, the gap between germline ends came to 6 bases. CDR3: CASSLHNSGANVLTF. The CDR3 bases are TGTGCCAGCAGTTTGCACAACTCTGGGGCCAACGTCCTGACTTTC.